The clone carrying this TCR beta chain occurred many times. The antigen is unknown. TCRdb itself ran the reads through MiXCR, one entry per CDR3 protein. Of hundreds of thousands of distinct CDR3 sequences listed, around 18% are singletons. The sample originates from a study of T cell repertoires in cytomegalovirus infection. Study in general: It can be stated that public TCR beta signatures indicated CMV infection as well as a matching HLA type. Study-wide results and limits: HLA-C-restricted CMV clonotypes gave the most frequent clonotype in two of eight donors.

The CDR3 has 15 amino acids. Germline lookup yields CDR1 SGHVS and CDR2 FQNEAQ. J gave up 3 bases and V 1 base, and 5 bases lay outside the gene matches. V is TRBV7-8 and J is TRBJ2-7, with 8 bases lining up with TRBD1. The receptor comes from a human donor in good health (CMV status not recorded). Some clones in this sample may be carry-over from other donors' samples. Material for sequencing was PBMCs. CDR3 amino acids: CASSLEWTGNYEQYF. DNA for the CDR3: TGTGCCAGCAGCTTAGAGTGGACAGGGAACTACGAGCAGTACTTC. Together with reference TRBV7-8 and TRBJ2-7, the CDR3 gives the full variable domain: GAGVSQSPRYKVAKRGQDVALRCDPISGHVSLFWYQQALGQGPEFLTYFQNEAQLDKSGLPSDRFFAERPEGSVSTLKIQRTQQEDSAVYLCASSLEWTGNYEQYFGPGTRLTVT.